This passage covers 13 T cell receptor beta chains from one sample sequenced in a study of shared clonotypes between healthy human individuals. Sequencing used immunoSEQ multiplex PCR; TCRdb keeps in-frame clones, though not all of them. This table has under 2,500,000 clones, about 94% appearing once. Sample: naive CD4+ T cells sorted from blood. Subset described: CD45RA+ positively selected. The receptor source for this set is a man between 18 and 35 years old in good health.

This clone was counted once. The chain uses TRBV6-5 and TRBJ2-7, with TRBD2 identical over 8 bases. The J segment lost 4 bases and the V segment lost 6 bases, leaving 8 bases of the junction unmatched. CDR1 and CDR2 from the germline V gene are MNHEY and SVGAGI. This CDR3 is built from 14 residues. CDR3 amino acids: CASRPSGSRYEQYF. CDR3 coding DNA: TGTGCCAGCAGGCCCAGCGGGAGTCGGTACGAGCAGTACTTC.

This chain's CDR3 is CASSEPGLAGVRETQYF. For the CDR3, the DNA is TGTGCCAGCAGTGAACCGGGACTAGCGGGAGTTAGGGAGACCCAGTACTTC. The J gene is TRBJ2-5, the V gene TRBV25-1; TRBD2 matches at 14 bases. The trim removed 2 bases at V and 5 bases at J, leaving 7 bases unmatched. CDR1 is MGHDK, CDR2 SYGVNS, per germline. The CDR3 is 17 residues long.

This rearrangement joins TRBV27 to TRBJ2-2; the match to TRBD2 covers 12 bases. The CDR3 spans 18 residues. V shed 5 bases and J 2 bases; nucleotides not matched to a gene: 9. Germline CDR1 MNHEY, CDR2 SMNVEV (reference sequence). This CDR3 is CASSVRTSGVGNTGELFF. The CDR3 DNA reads TGTGCCAGCAGTGTCAGGACTAGCGGGGTTGGAAACACCGGGGAGCTGTTTTTT.

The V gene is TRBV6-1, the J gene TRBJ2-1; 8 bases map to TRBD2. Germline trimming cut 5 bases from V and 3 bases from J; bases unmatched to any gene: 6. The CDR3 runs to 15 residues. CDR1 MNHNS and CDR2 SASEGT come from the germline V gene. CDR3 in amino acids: CASSLTSGRYNEQFF. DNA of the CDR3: TGTGCCAGCAGTCTAACTAGCGGCCGCTACAATGAGCAGTTCTTC.

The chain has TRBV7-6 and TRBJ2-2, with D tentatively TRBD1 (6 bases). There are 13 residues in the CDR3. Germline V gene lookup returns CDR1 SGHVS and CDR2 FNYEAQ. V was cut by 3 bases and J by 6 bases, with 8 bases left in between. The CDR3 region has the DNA TGTGCCAGCAGCTTCAGGGGTTCCGGGGAGCTGTTTTTT. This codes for CASSFRGSGELFF.

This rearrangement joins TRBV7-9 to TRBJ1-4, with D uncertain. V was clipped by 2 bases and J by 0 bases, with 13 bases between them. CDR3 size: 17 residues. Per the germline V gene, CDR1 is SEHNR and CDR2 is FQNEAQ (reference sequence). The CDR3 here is CASSLRQNLATNEKLFF. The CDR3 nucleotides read TGTGCCAGCAGCTTACGGCAGAACCTCGCAACTAATGAAAAACTGTTTTTT.

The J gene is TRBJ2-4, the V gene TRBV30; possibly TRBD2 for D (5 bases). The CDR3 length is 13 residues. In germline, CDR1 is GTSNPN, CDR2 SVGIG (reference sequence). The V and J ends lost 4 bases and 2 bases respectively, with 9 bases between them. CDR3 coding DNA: TGTGCCTGGAACGAGGGATCCAAAAACATTCAGTACTTC. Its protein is CAWNEGSKNIQYF.

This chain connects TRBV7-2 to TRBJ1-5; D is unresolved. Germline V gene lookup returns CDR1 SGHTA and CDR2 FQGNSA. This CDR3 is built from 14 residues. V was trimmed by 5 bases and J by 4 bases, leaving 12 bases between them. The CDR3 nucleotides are TGTGCCAGCAGCCTCACTCTCGGAAATCAGCCCCAGCATTTT. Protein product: CASSLTLGNQPQHF.

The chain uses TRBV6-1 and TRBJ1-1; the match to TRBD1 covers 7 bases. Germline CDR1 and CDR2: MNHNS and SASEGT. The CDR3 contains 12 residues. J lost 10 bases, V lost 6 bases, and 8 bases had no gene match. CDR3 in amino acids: CASRFTGEVAFF. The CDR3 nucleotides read TGTGCCAGCAGATTCACAGGGGAGGTAGCTTTCTTT.

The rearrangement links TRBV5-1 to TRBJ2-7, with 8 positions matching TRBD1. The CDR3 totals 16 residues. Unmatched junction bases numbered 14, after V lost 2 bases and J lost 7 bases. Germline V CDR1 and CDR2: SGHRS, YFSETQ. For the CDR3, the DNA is TGCGCCAGCAGCTTCACCGGGACAGGAAGCTTGGGGGAGCAGTACTTC. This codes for CASSFTGTGSLGEQYF.

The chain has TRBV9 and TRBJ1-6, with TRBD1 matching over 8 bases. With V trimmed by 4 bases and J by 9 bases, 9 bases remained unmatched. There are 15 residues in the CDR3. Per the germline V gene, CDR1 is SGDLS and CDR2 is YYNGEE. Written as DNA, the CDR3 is TGTGCCAGCAGCCCTTCCGGACAGGGATTTTCACCCCTCCACTTT. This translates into CASSPSGQGFSPLHF.

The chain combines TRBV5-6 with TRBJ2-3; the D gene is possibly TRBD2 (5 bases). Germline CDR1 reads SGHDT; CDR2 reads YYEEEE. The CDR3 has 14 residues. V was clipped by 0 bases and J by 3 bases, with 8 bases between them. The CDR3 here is CASSLGSGTDTQYF. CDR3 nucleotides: TGTGCCAGCAGCTTGGGGTCGGGAACAGATACGCAGTATTTT.

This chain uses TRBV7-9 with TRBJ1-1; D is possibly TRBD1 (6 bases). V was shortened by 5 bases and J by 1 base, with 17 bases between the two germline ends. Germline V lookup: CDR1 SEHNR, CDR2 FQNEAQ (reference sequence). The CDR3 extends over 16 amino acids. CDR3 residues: CASSPLGRGENTEAFF. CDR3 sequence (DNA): TGTGCCAGCAGCCCTCTGGGCAGGGGCGAGAACACTGAAGCTTTCTTT.